The clone carrying this TCR beta chain showed up just a few times. This entry is derived from a study of response to subunit inactivated influenza vaccine. One entry per CDR3 protein results from TCRdb running MiXCR on the RT-PCR reads. The table has roughly 550,000 distinct CDR3 sequences, approximately 24% seen once. CDR1 and CDR2 from the germline V gene are ENHRY and SYGVKD. This CDR3 has 13 amino acids. V was cut by 5 bases and J by 4 bases, with 10 bases left in between. These data are also associated with another study on T cells expressing NK-cell markers. As that study records: Scientists made TCR beta cDNA using 5'RACE template switching with UMIs. Eight donors were sequenced, of whom seven were HCMV-seropositive, while the remaining one was HCMV-seronegative.

The chain combines TRBV10-3 with TRBJ2-3; D gene ambiguous. This TCR was recovered from a man between 50 and 59 years old who received an inactivated influenza vaccine. The sequenced sample was CD4+ T cells sorted from PBMCs, obtained approximately 12 days after vaccination. DNA of the CDR3: TGTGCCATCAGTCCCAACCCTGCAGATACGCAGTATTTT. This gives the protein CAISPNPADTQYF.